This is a list of T cell receptor beta chains from one sample in a study of regulatory T cells in long-lasting Graves disease. TCRdb re-called the multiplex PCR reads through MiXCR, storing one row per CDR3 protein. The data contain 350,000 to 500,000 distinct CDR3 sequences, approximately 14% of them singletons. These same records also appear under a second study, on T cells in Graves' hyperthyroidism and ophthalmopathy.

This specimen was peripheral blood mononuclear cells (PBMCs), taken at new diagnosis, from a patient treated with antithyroid drugs. The receptors stem from a woman between 50 and 59 years old with Graves disease. The CDR3 runs from the conserved cysteine through the conserved F or W. The D gene is left open where the match is weak. Where a row states a size, it is once, few, many or the class of an expanded clone; other rows omit it.

V gene,clone size,J gene,D gene,CDR3 DNA,CDR3 protein
TRBV7-9,many,TRBJ2-1,-,TGTGCCAGCAGCTTAGCGATCCGTAATGAGCAGTTCTTC,CASSLAIRNEQFF
TRBV11-2,many,TRBJ1-2,-,TGTGCCAGCAGCTTACTGTTTGGGGACACGGGGCAAAACTATGGCTACACCTTC,CASSLLFGDTGQNYGYTF
TRBV6-1,many,TRBJ1-1,-,TGTGCCAGCAGGTCCGGGGGGGCCCAGAACACTGAAGCTTTCTTT,CASRSGGAQNTEAFF
TRBV27,many,TRBJ2-7,TRBD2,TGTGCCAGCACCTCTCCCCTAGCGGGGACCTACGAGCAGTACTTC,CASTSPLAGTYEQYF
TRBV5-1,many,TRBJ2-3,TRBD2,TGTGCCAGCAGCCTTACTAGCGGGAGACCAGATACGCAGTATTTT,CASSLTSGRPDTQYF
TRBV5-8,-,TRBJ1-1,-,TGTGCCAGCAGCTTAATCAGGGGCAGATCTGAAGCTTTCTTT,CASSLIRGRSEAFF
TRBV5-1,many,TRBJ2-3,TRBD1,TGCGCCAGCAGCGGGGGACAGGACACAGATACGCAGTATTTT,CASSGGQDTDTQYF
TRBV18,many,TRBJ1-1,TRBD1,TGTGCCAGCTCAACTGAAGGGACAGGGGAAGCTTTCTTT,CASSTEGTGEAFF
TRBV28,-,TRBJ2-5,TRBD1,TGTGCCAGCAGCTTAGGGACAGGCGTAAAAGAGACCCAGTACTTC,CASSLGTGVKETQYF
TRBV10-3,many,TRBJ2-3,-,TGTGCCATCAGTGATTCGGGACTTACAGATACGCAGTATTTT,CAISDSGLTDTQYF
TRBV3-1,many,TRBJ2-1,TRBD2,TGTGCCAGCAGCCAAGCCCTAGCGGGGGGGCTCAATGAGCAGTTCTTC,CASSQALAGGLNEQFF
TRBV11-2,many,TRBJ2-3,-,TGTGCCAGCAGCTTAGAGCGAGTAACAGATACGCAGTATTTT,CASSLERVTDTQYF
TRBV7-9,many,TRBJ1-1,-,TGTGCCAGCAGCTTCCGCGGGGATGACACTGAAGCTTTCTTT,CASSFRGDDTEAFF
TRBV19,-,TRBJ2-7,TRBD2,TGTGCCAGTAGCCAATGGGGGGGACGAAGCTCCTACGAGCAGTACTTC,CASSQWGGRSSYEQYF
TRBV28,many,TRBJ2-3,-,TGTGCCAGCTACAAGGCTGGGGGAAACACAGATACGCAGTATTTT,CASYKAGGNTDTQYF
TRBV6-1,many,TRBJ1-1,-,TGTGCCAGCCTGGCCACCGGGACATTGATGAACACTGAAGCTTTCTTT,CASLATGTLMNTEAFF
TRBV18,few,TRBJ1-1,-,TGTGCCAGCTCACCACGTCTAGGGCCGCTAGGGAACACTGAAGCTTTCTTT,CASSPRLGPLGNTEAFF
TRBV5-4,-,TRBJ1-3,-,TGTGCCAGCAGCTTGGGACAGACTCACTCTGGAAACACCATATATTTT,CASSLGQTHSGNTIYF
TRBV5-1,-,TRBJ2-7,TRBD1,TGCGCCAGCAGCCTTGCCGGGACAGGGCTCTACGAGCAGTACTTC,CASSLAGTGLYEQYF
TRBV7-2,many,TRBJ2-1,TRBD2,TGTGCCAGCAGCTTATGGGGGGGGTCCTACAATGAGCAGTTCTTC,CASSLWGGSYNEQFF
TRBV11-2,many,TRBJ2-7,-,TGTGCCAGCAGTCCCCGGGGGGCAGAGGGCACCTACGAGCAGTACTTC,CASSPRGAEGTYEQYF
TRBV28,-,TRBJ1-2,-,TGCGCCAGCAGTTTGAGGGACGGCTATGGCTACACCTTC,CASSLRDGYGYTF